The 8 T cell receptor beta chains given below trace back to one sample, sequenced in a study of blood T cell repertoires in COVID-19. Assay used: immunoSEQ multiplex PCR; TCRdb lists only in-frame clones, some missing. This table holds 140,000 or so clones, just under 85% found once. Sequencing was carried out using peripheral blood. The receptors shown here come from a woman of 80 years or more with acute or convalescent COVID-19.

The genes are TRBV27 and TRBJ1-6; D ambiguous. The CDR3 has 13 residues. Per the germline V gene, CDR1 is MNHEY and CDR2 is SMNVEV (reference sequence). V gave up 4 bases and J gave up 9 bases, with 10 bases separating them. The CDR3 loop is CASSYEVGSPLHF. DNA for the CDR3: TGTGCCAGCAGTTACGAGGTTGGTTCACCCCTCCACTTT.

The chain recombines TRBV7-2 with TRBJ2-3; D is possibly TRBD2 (7 bases). The germline V gene has CDR1 SGHTA and CDR2 FQGNSA. The V and J ends lost 1 base and 0 bases respectively, with 11 bases between them. This CDR3 has 16 amino acids. The CDR3 sequence: CASSLVGGPSTDTQYF. The CDR3 coding sequence is TGTGCCAGCAGCTTAGTCGGGGGGCCTAGCACAGATACGCAGTATTTT.

The V call is TRBV7-2, the J call TRBJ1-3; D ambiguous. V was cut by 1 base and J by 3 bases, with 10 bases left in between. Germline CDR1 is SGHTA and CDR2 is FQGNSA. The CDR3 runs 15 residues. This CDR3 reads CASSLGQAFGNTIYF. DNA for the CDR3: TGTGCCAGCAGCTTAGGTCAAGCATTTGGAAACACCATATATTTT.

CDR3 sequence: CASSHLWGTGGKTQYF. CDR3 DNA: TGCGCCAGCAGCCACCTCTGGGGGACAGGGGGCAAGACCCAGTACTTC. The gene calls are TRBV4-1 and TRBJ2-5; 12 bases match TRBD1. V was pared by 3 bases and J by 6 bases, with 8 bases of the junction left unmatched. Germline lookup yields CDR1 MGHRA and CDR2 YSYEKL. The CDR3 has 16 residues.

The J gene is TRBJ1-2, the V gene TRBV7-2; D uncertain. This CDR3 has 13 residues. Germline V gene sequence: CDR1 SGHTA, CDR2 FQGNSA. The V end lost 3 bases, the J end lost 1 base, and 6 bases lay between the germline ends. The CDR3 DNA follows: TGTGCCAGCAGCTTCGGGGATAACTATGGCTACACCTTC. Its protein is CASSFGDNYGYTF. Full variable domain (rest looked up from reference TRBV7-2 and TRBJ1-2): GAGVSQSPSNKVTEKGKDVELRCDPISGHTALYWYRQSLGQGLEFLIYFQGNSAPDKSGLPSDRFSAERTGGSVSTLTIQRTQQEDSAVYLCASSFGDNYGYTFGSGTRLTVV.

The chain carries TRBV7-6 and TRBJ1-4; TRBD1 matches 12 bases. There are 19 residues in the CDR3. Germline loops: CDR1 SGHVS, CDR2 FNYEAQ. V lost 1 base and J lost 3; bases outside the gene matches: 9. CDR3 residues: CASSLEGQGAFFANEKLFF. CDR3 sequence (DNA): TGTGCCAGCAGCTTAGAGGGACAGGGGGCGTTTTTCGCTAATGAAAAACTGTTTTTT.

About this clone: Other DNA sequences in the same sample also yield this CDR3. This sequence joins TRBV12-3 or TRBV12-4 and TRBJ1-1; possible D gene TRBD1, 5 bases. This CDR3 is built from 13 residues. Trimming cost V 2 bases and J 4 bases, with 8 bases left between them. CDR3 amino acids: CASSLRQGTEAFF. In nucleotides, the CDR3 is TGTGCCAGCAGTTTACGCCAGGGCACTGAAGCTTTCTTT.

The rearrangement joins TRBV11-2 to TRBJ1-5, with D possibly matching TRBD1 (5 bases). Deletions cut 1 base from V and 0 bases from J, with 13 bases between. Germline assignment: CDR1 SGHAT and CDR2 FQNNGV. This CDR3 contains 17 residues. CDR3 loop: CASSLGGGWLSNQPQHF. The CDR3 coding sequence is TGTGCCAGCAGCTTAGGGGGGGGGTGGCTTAGCAATCAGCCCCAGCATTTT.